This T cell receptor (beta chain) appears in the sequencing data of a study of blood T cell repertoires in COVID-19. Study as a whole: PBMCs, B-cell-depleted T cells, or T cells provided the cDNA or gDNA that made up the material.

This CDR3 comprises 12 residues. Trimming left V 4 bases short and J 8 bases short, with 12 bases between. Germline lookup yields CDR1 SGDLS and CDR2 YYNGEE. Profiling relied on immunoSEQ multiplex PCR, and the TCRdb table lists in-frame clones only, not all of them. The sample carries roughly 230,000 clones, around four fifths recorded once. Sequenced input: peripheral blood. The receptor's source is a man aged 40-49 years with acute or convalescent COVID-19. The rearrangement uses TRBV9 and TRBJ1-2; tentatively, D is TRBD1 (5 bases). The CDR3 coding sequence is TGTGCCAGCAGCCTGGGGCGTAACGGCTACACCTTC. This codes for CASSLGRNGYTF.